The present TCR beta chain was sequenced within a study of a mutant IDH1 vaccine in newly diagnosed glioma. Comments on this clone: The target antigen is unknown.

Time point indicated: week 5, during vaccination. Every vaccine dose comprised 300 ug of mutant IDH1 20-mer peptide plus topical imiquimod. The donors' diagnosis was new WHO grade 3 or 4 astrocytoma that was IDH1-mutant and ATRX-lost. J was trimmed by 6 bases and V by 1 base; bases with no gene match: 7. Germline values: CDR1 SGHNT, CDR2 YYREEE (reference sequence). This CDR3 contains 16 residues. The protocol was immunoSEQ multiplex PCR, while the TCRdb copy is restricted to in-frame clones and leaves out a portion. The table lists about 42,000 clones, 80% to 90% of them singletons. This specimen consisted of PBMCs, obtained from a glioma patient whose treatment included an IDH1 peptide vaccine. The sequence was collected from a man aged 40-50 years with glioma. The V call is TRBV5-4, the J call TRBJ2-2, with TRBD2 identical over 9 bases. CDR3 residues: CASSLRLAGNPGELFF. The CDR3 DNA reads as TGTGCCAGCAGCTTGAGGCTAGCGGGAAACCCCGGGGAGCTGTTTTTT.